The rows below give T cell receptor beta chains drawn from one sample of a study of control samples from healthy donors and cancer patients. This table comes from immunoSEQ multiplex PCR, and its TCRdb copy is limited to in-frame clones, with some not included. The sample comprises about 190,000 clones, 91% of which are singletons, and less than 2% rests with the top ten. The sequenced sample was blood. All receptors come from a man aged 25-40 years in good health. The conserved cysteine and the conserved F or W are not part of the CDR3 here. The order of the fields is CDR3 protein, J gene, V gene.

CDR3: ASPRRHYGYT
J: TRBJ1-2
V: TRBV2

CDR3: ASSLGPYTDHGYT
J: TRBJ1-2
V: TRBV7-2

CDR3: ASSLVSPKGPGELF
J: TRBJ2-2
V: TRBV27

CDR3: ASSELLGYEQY
J: TRBJ2-7
V: TRBV10-1

CDR3: ASSLASQSSYNSPLH
J: TRBJ1-6
V: TRBV5-6

CDR3: ASSLDRGNSPLH
J: TRBJ1-6
V: TRBV5-1

CDR3: ASSAMSGGNEQF
J: TRBJ2-1
V: TRBV6-4

CDR3: ASSSRGGSQPQH
J: TRBJ1-5
V: TRBV7-2

CDR3: ASSLNLTWTGELF
J: TRBJ2-2
V: TRBV27

CDR3: ASSTTPGQISNQPQH
J: TRBJ1-5
V: TRBV19

CDR3: ASSPGVGVAYEQY
J: TRBJ2-7
V: TRBV11-2

CDR3: ASSFSGTNEKLF
J: TRBJ1-4
V: TRBV11-2

CDR3: ASSLQRGLGDTIY
J: TRBJ1-3
V: TRBV2

CDR3: ASSRPSAGNTEAF
J: TRBJ1-1
V: TRBV5-8

CDR3: ASSEVRGQGAYT
J: TRBJ1-2
V: TRBV6-1

CDR3: ASWSGTNSPLH
J: TRBJ1-6
V: TRBV18

CDR3: ASSLVVAQRGGTDTQY
J: TRBJ2-3
V: TRBV7-9

CDR3: ASSPFRDQPQH
J: TRBJ1-5
V: TRBV6-6

CDR3: ASSLARPPSYEQY
J: TRBJ2-7
V: TRBV18

CDR3: ASIWEGGGLGAF
J: TRBJ1-1
V: TRBV6-5

CDR3: ASSRPDRDEQY
J: TRBJ2-7
V: TRBV25-1

CDR3: ASSTTSTDTQY
J: TRBJ2-3
V: TRBV7-3

CDR3: ASSRVQGITDTQY
J: TRBJ2-3
V: TRBV3-1/TRBV3-2

CDR3: ASSISGATREQY
J: TRBJ2-7
V: TRBV19

CDR3: ASSKPGGNTIY
J: TRBJ1-3
V: TRBV6-5

CDR3: ASSLRGGTEAF
J: TRBJ1-1
V: TRBV5-1

CDR3: ASSPGLDYGYT
J: TRBJ1-2
V: TRBV19

CDR3: ASSSSGTTDTQY
J: TRBJ2-3
V: TRBV7-9

CDR3: ASSLAGSYNEQF
J: TRBJ2-1
V: TRBV7-9

CDR3: ASRAGAGHGTDTQY
J: TRBJ2-3
V: TRBV7-8

CDR3: ATSETGARNEKLF
J: TRBJ1-4
V: TRBV24-1

CDR3: ASSSDRGYGYT
J: TRBJ1-2
V: TRBV5-1

CDR3: SFYPPQGLNTEAF
J: TRBJ1-1
V: TRBV29-1

CDR3: AWSAFEGDEQY
J: TRBJ2-7
V: TRBV30

CDR3: AISRGPEYEQY
J: TRBJ2-7
V: TRBV10-3

CDR3: ASSQWKGGYT
J: TRBJ1-2
V: TRBV18